These 16 T cell receptor beta chains were all obtained from the same sample, sequenced in a study of T cell repertoires in cytomegalovirus infection. From the reads, TCRdb called clonotypes with MiXCR, one entry per CDR3 protein. In the table there are roughly 250,000 distinct CDR3 sequences, 9% to 15% of which are singletons. Material: PBMCs. The receptors originated from a human donor in good health (CMV status not recorded). Some clones in this sample may be carry-over from other donors' samples.

This clonotype has a handful of counts. The V and J genes are TRBV4-1 and TRBJ2-7; TRBD2 is a possible D gene (6 bases). Trimming removed 0 bases at V and 7 bases at J, with 16 bases between. Germline CDR1 MGHRA, CDR2 YSYEKL. CDR3 length: 15 residues. CDR3 in DNA: TGCGCCAGCAGCCAAGAGTCTACCGTTGGAGGGGAGCAGTACTTC. It translates to CASSQESTVGGEQYF.

A few counts support this clonotype. The rearrangement joins TRBV7-9 to TRBJ1-2, with D uncertain. The CDR3 sequence is 17 residues long. In germline, CDR1 is SEHNR, CDR2 FQNEAQ (reference sequence). V gave up 5 bases and J gave up 0 bases, with 19 bases separating them. The CDR3 loop is CASSVLGRSPSNYGYTF. The CDR3, as DNA: TGTGCCAGCAGCGTCCTCGGGCGAAGCCCCTCTAACTATGGCTACACCTTC.

The V and J genes are TRBV28 and TRBJ2-7; D is possibly TRBD2 (5 bases). The germline gives CDR1 MDHEN, CDR2 SYDVKM. This CDR3 contains 14 residues. V shed 5 bases and J shed 2 bases, with 13 bases lying between them. The CDR3: CASSSTRTPYEQYF. Here the CDR3 DNA reads TGTGCCAGCAGTAGTACTAGAACACCCTACGAGCAGTACTTC.

This clonotype was counted at least ten times. This rearrangement joins TRBV12-3 or TRBV12-4 to TRBJ2-7; TRBD1 agrees at 9 bases. V was clipped by 4 bases and J by 11 bases; unmatched bases: 9. The CDR3 contains 13 residues. In DNA form, the CDR3 reads TGTGCCAGCAGTTCGGGACAGGGTCCCAAGAAGTACTTC. Protein product: CASSSGQGPKKYF.

Points on this clonotype: A read error is possible here, since a much larger clone lies one base away. The V call is TRBV7-9, the J call TRBJ1-2, with unresolved D. CDR1 SEHNR and CDR2 FQNEAQ come from the germline V gene (reference sequence). Between the trimmed V and J ends, which lost 5 bases and 0 bases, there was a span of 13 bases. This CDR3 has 15 residues. The CDR3 loop is CASSATNRSNYGYTF. In DNA form, the CDR3 reads TGTGCCAGCAGCGCCACGAACAGATCTAACTATGGCTACACCTTC.

This clonotype was counted many times. This rearrangement joins TRBV5-4 to TRBJ2-5; D may be TRBD2 (6 bases). With 3 bases removed from V and 4 bases from J, the gap between germline ends came to 16 bases. The CDR3 covers 15 residues. Per germline, CDR1 SGHNT and CDR2 YYREEE (reference sequence). The CDR3 here is CASSSQGAGGETQYF. Here the CDR3 DNA reads TGTGCCAGCAGCTCCCAAGGGGCCGGGGGAGAGACCCAGTACTTC.

The rearrangement links TRBV7-9 to TRBJ2-6; a weak D match, TRBD2 (5 bases). The CDR3 contains 16 residues. Trimming removed 5 bases from V and 0 bases from J, with 11 bases in between. Germline V gene sequence: CDR1 SEHNR, CDR2 FQNEAQ (reference sequence). The CDR3 nucleotides are TGTGCCAGCAGCGCGGCGGGCCTCTCTGGGGCCAACGTCCTGACTTTC. It translates to CASSAAGLSGANVLTF.

The V gene is TRBV10-3, the J gene TRBJ1-2, with TRBD1 identical over 7 bases. The CDR3 runs to 13 residues. Germline assignment: CDR1 ENHRY and CDR2 SYGVKD. V shed 3 bases, J shed 8 bases, and the junction held 6 bases outside the gene matches. The CDR3 spells CAISEEQGLGYTF. In DNA form, the CDR3 reads TGTGCCATCAGTGAAGAACAGGGGCTCGGCTACACCTTC.

The chain carries TRBV19 and TRBJ2-7; no reliable D call. This CDR3 has 14 amino acids. CDR1 and CDR2 from the germline V gene are LNHDA and SQIVND (reference sequence). V was pared by 7 bases and J by 4 bases, with 17 bases between. CDR3 sequence (DNA): TGTGCCAGTAAATTCTCCCAGGCTCCTTACGAGCAGTACTTC. Translated, it gives CASKFSQAPYEQYF.

The CDR3 nucleotides are TGTGCCAGCAGCGAAAAGTCTGGTCGGGAGGCAATCCACAATGAGCAGTTCTTC. Translated, it gives CASSEKSGREAIHNEQFF. The rearrangement joins TRBV7-6 to TRBJ2-1; TRBD2 matches 7 bases. Germline V gene data show CDR1 as SGHVS and CDR2 as FNYEAQ. CDR3 length: 18 residues. Trimming cost V 5 bases and J 5 bases; bases outside gene matches: 18.

This clonotype was picked up a small number of times. J is TRBJ1-2 and V is TRBV12-3 or TRBV12-4; D possibly corresponds to TRBD1 (5 bases). The CDR3 is 13 residues long. Deletions cut 6 bases from V and 6 bases from J, with 14 bases between. The CDR3 protein is CASRSRDVDGYTF. The DNA for the CDR3 is TGTGCCAGCAGGAGCAGGGATGTGGATGGCTACACCTTC.

In regard to this clonotype: It may be a read error: a sequence one base away is much more abundant. The chain is built from TRBV19 and TRBJ2-7; perhaps TRBD2 as D (6 bases). This CDR3 has 14 amino acids. Germline CDR1 LNHDA, CDR2 SQIVND (reference sequence). CDR3 bases: TGTGCCACCCCCCCTGGAGGGAACTCCTACGAGCCGTACTTC. Protein product: CATPPGGNSYEPYF.

This clonotype came up a few times. V gene TRBV6-1 combines with J gene TRBJ1-2; TRBD1 is a possible D gene (5 bases). This CDR3 comprises 13 residues. V lost 6 bases and J lost 8, with 16 bases in between. From germline, CDR1 is MNHNS and CDR2 SASEGT. The CDR3 DNA reads TGTGCCAGCAGGATCCTCCAGGGCGGGGGCTACACCTTC. Its translation: CASRILQGGGYTF.

The sample holds many counts of this clonotype. This chain connects TRBV12-3 or TRBV12-4 to TRBJ2-1; a weak D match, TRBD1 (5 bases). The ends were cut back, 5 bases at V and 1 base at J, with 12 bases in the middle. The CDR3 contains 15 residues. The CDR3 spells CASSPSQGSYNEQFF. In DNA, the CDR3 is TGTGCCAGCAGTCCTAGTCAGGGATCCTACAATGAGCAGTTCTTC.

This clonotype was seen at least ten times. V is TRBV7-2 and J is TRBJ1-2; tentative D call: TRBD1 (5 bases). Trimming pared 2 bases from V and 8 bases from J, leaving 18 bases between. The CDR3 totals 15 residues. Germline V gene sequence: CDR1 SGHTA, CDR2 FQGNSA. CDR3: CASSLPPGQLDGYTF. CDR3 in DNA: TGTGCCAGCAGCTTACCGCCCGGACAACTGGACGGCTACACCTTC.

The V call is TRBV18, the J call TRBJ2-1; 8 nucleotides agree with TRBD1. V lost 0 bases and J lost 5; bases outside the gene matches: 9. The CDR3 contains 17 residues. Germline loops: CDR1 KGHSH, CDR2 LQKENI. CDR3: CASSPPLRGQANNEQFF. The CDR3 coding sequence is TGTGCCAGCTCACCACCGCTTCGGGGACAGGCCAACAATGAGCAGTTCTTC.